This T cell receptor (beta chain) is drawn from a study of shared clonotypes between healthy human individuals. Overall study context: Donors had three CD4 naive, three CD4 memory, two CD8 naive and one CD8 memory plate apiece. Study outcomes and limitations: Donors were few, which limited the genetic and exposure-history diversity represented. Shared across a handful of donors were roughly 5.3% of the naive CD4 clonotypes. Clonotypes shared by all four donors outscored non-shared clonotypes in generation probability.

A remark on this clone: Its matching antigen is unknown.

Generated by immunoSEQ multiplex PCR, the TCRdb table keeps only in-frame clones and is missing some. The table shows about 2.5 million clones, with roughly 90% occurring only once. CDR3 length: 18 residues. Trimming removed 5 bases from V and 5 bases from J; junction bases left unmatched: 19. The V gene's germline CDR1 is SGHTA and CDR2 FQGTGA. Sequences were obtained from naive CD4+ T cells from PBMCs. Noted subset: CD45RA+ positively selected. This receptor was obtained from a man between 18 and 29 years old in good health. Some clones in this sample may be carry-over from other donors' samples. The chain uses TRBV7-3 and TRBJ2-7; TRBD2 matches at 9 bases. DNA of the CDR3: TGTGCCAGCAGCCCGGGACGTCGCGGGGGGGTTGGTTCGGACGAGCAGTACTTC. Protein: CASSPGRRGGVGSDEQYF.